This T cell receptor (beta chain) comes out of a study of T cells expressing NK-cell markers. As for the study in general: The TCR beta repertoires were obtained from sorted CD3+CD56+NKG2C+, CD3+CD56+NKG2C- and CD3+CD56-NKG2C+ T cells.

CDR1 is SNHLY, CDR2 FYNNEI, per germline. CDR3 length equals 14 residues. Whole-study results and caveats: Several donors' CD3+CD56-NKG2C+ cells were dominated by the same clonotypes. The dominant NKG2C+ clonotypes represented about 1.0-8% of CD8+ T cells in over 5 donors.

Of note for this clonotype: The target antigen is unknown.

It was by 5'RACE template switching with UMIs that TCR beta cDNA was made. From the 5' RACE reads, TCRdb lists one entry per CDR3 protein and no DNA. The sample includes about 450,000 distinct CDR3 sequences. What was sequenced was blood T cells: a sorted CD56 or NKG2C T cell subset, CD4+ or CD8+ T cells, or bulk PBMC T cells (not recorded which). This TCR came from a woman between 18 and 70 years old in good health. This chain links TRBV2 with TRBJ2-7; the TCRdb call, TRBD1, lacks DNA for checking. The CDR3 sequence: CASIPGQEIYEQYF.